This is a list of T cell receptor beta chains from one sample in a study of T cell responses to AZD1222 COVID-19 vaccine. TCRdb's table, derived via immunoSEQ multiplex PCR, lists solely in-frame clones and lacks some. Here the sample spans some 88,000 clones, over 75% being singletons. The specimen was peripheral blood, collected 28 days after the second AZD1222 dose. These receptors were taken from an adult who received the AZD1222 COVID-19 vaccine. CDR3s include the opening cysteine and the closing phenylalanine or tryptophan. D genes are given only for firm matches. Clone sizes are given selectively: once, few, many, or a class where the clone is expanded.

TRBV7-2	.	.	TRBJ2-1	CASSQIGGRDEQFF	TGTGCCAGCAGCCAGATAGGGGGGCGCGATGAGCAGTTCTTC
TRBV19	.	TRBD1	TRBJ2-3	CASSVTGTDTQYF	TGTGCCAGTAGTGTGACAGGGACAGATACGCAGTATTTT
TRBV18	.	TRBD1	TRBJ1-2	CASSPTRATGDRGYYGYTF	TGTGCCAGCTCACCAACCAGGGCAACGGGGGACAGGGGCTACTATGGCTACACCTTC
TRBV11-2	.	.	TRBJ1-3	CASGEAGNTIYF	TGTGCCAGCGGGGAGGCTGGAAACACCATATATTTT
TRBV11-3	once	TRBD1	TRBJ2-2	CASSYGQGTVTGELFF	TGTGCCAGCAGCTACGGACAGGGTACGGTCACCGGGGAGCTGTTTTTT
TRBV25-1	.	TRBD1	TRBJ2-1	CASTGTGVRNEQFF	TGTGCCAGCACCGGGACAGGGGTGCGGAATGAGCAGTTCTTC
TRBV12-3/TRBV12-4	.	.	TRBJ1-1	CASSVLANTEAFF	TGTGCCAGCAGTGTCTTAGCGAACACTGAAGCTTTCTTT
TRBV28	.	TRBD1	TRBJ1-1	CASSSPATGYKAEAFF	TGTGCCAGCAGTTCCCCCGCGACAGGGTATAAGGCTGAAGCTTTCTTT
TRBV2	.	TRBD1	TRBJ2-7	CASTQTGTYEQYF	TGTGCCAGCACCCAGACAGGGACCTACGAGCAGTACTTC
TRBV3-1/TRBV3-2	.	.	TRBJ1-1	CASSQGWEGGAEAFF	TGTGCCAGCAGCCAAGGATGGGAGGGAGGGGCTGAAGCTTTCTTT
TRBV21-1	.	.	TRBJ1-5	CASSTAQGYGQGVGQPQHF	TGTGCCAGCAGCACCGCCCAAGGGTACGGACAGGGGGTGGGTCAGCCCCAGCATTTT
TRBV7-2	few	.	TRBJ2-7	CASSLGGPSYEQYF	TGTGCCAGCAGCTTAGGAGGCCCAAGCTACGAGCAGTACTTC
TRBV3-1/TRBV3-2	.	TRBD1	TRBJ1-3	CASSRLTTGPGNTIYF	TGTGCCAGCAGCCGCCTAACGACAGGGCCCGGAAACACCATATATTTT
TRBV28	.	TRBD1	TRBJ1-3	CASRQTGVDTIYF	TGTGCCAGCAGACAGACAGGGGTAGACACCATATATTTT
TRBV5-1	.	TRBD2	TRBJ2-1	CASSSIGLADNEQFF	TGCGCCAGCAGCTCGATAGGACTAGCGGACAATGAGCAGTTCTTC
TRBV30	.	.	TRBJ1-1	CAWNSPTEAFF	TGTGCCTGGAACTCTCCAACTGAAGCTTTCTTT
TRBV6-5	.	.	TRBJ2-7	CASTGRLNPSYEQYF	TGTGCCAGTACAGGGCGCCTGAATCCCTCCTACGAGCAGTACTTC
TRBV11-3	.	TRBD2	TRBJ2-1	CASSSSSGGRDEQFF	TGTGCCAGCAGCTCTTCAAGCGGGGGCAGGGATGAGCAGTTCTTC
TRBV19	.	TRBD2	TRBJ2-5	CASSQRGLAEQETQYF	TGTGCCAGTAGTCAACGGGGACTAGCGGAGCAAGAGACCCAGTACTTC
TRBV7-2	.	TRBD1	TRBJ1-2	CASSGGQGYGYTF	TGTGCCAGCAGCGGGGGACAGGGTTATGGCTACACCTTC
TRBV19	.	TRBD1	TRBJ1-5	CAARTGTSNQPQHF	TGTGCCGCCCGGACAGGGACTAGCAATCAGCCCCAGCATTTT